The 32 T cell receptor beta chains below were found in one sample sequenced in a study of spatial heterogeneity in lung cancer. Study-wide results and caveats: Counts of expanded intratumoral alpha and beta TCRs tracked tumor mutation counts.

The sample's time point: sample taken at primary tumor resection. TCRdb re-called the 5' RACE reads with MiXCR, one entry per CDR3 protein. The sample comprises 9,800 or so distinct CDR3 sequences, about 6% of which are singletons, and about a tenth rests with the top ten. The antigens these receptors bind are not known. The sample consisted of lung tumor tissue, taken at surgery. The source is a male donor with early-stage non-small cell lung cancer.

A remark on this clonotype: This beta chain represents an off-target read in a library built for alpha chains; its size is of limited meaning. The chain is built from TRBV5-1 and TRBJ2-7; the match to TRBD2 covers 10 bases. The CDR3 sequence is 16 residues long. V dropped 3 bases and J dropped 1; count of bases not matched to a gene: 7. In germline, CDR1 is SGHRS, CDR2 YFSETQ. The CDR3 is CASSWGRTSGSYEQYF. DNA of the CDR3: TGCGCCAGCAGCTGGGGACGGACTAGCGGATCCTACGAGCAGTACTTC.

This clonotype showed up many times. Being off target in a library aimed at alpha chains, this beta chain has a size of little meaning. The chain joins TRBV3-1 to TRBJ1-5; no definite D call. CDR1 and CDR2 from the germline V gene are LGHDT and YNNKEL (reference sequence). The CDR3 extends over 15 amino acids. V lost 1 base and J 0 bases, leaving 7 bases between the germline ends. In nucleotides, the CDR3 is TGTGCCAGCAGCCAAGGCAGATTTAGCAATCAGCCCCAGCATTTT. This gives the protein CASSQGRFSNQPQHF.

This clonotype was seen repeatedly, ten times or more. This beta chain lies outside the target of a library built for alpha chains; its clone size means little. J is TRBJ1-1 and V is TRBV4-2; D ambiguous. Per germline, CDR1 LGHNA and CDR2 YNFKEQ. This CDR3 spans 14 amino acids. The germline V and J ends were trimmed by 0 bases and 0 bases, with 5 bases remaining between them. CDR3 coding DNA: TGTGCCAGCAGCCAAGACAGGCTGAACACTGAAGCTTTCTTT. Translation: CASSQDRLNTEAFF.

This clonotype is labeled as medium-sized. Since it is a stray read in a library aimed at alpha chains, this beta chain has a size that is not meaningful. The CDR3 spells CSRDRVSQPQHF. CDR3 bases: TGCAGTCGTGACAGGGTAAGTCAGCCCCAGCATTTT. V usage is TRBV20-1 and J usage is TRBJ1-5, with 7 positions matching TRBD1. The V segment lost 8 bases and the J segment 6 bases; nucleotides outside the gene matches: 7. This CDR3 spans 12 amino acids. Germline lookup yields CDR1 DFQATT and CDR2 SNEGSKA (reference sequence).

The table lists this clonotype with many counts. For a library built for alpha chains, this beta chain is a stray read; little rests on its size. The rearrangement uses TRBV12-3 or TRBV12-4 and TRBJ1-1; D is unclear. V was trimmed by 3 bases and J by 3 bases, leaving 8 bases between them. This CDR3 is 13 amino acids long. Written as DNA, the CDR3 is TGTGCCAGCAGTTTTTTACAGTACACTGAAGCTTTCTTT. Translated, it gives CASSFLQYTEAFF.

This clonotype appeared many times. Little can be read into the size of this beta chain, an off-target read in a library designed for alpha chains. The V gene is TRBV11-2, the J gene TRBJ2-4; 9 bases agree with TRBD2. The CDR3 has 18 residues. Trimming at V came to 5 bases and at J to 0 bases, leaving 11 bases not matched to a gene. Germline CDR1 reads SGHAT; CDR2 reads FQNNGV. The CDR3 sequence: CASSPRTSALVAKNIQYF. CDR3 DNA sequence: TGTGCCAGCAGCCCTCGGACTAGCGCCCTTGTAGCCAAAAACATTCAGTACTTC. Complete variable domain (other parts from reference TRBV11-2 and TRBJ2-4): EAGVAQSPRYKIIEKRQSVAFWCNPISGHATLYWYQQILGQGPKLLIQFQNNGVVDDSQLPKDRFSAERLKGVDSTLKIQPAKLEDSAVYLCASSPRTSALVAKNIQYFGAGTRLSVL.

This clonotype has ten or more counts. This beta chain appears as a stray read in a library generated for alpha chains; its size is not informative. The chain links TRBV9 to TRBJ2-3; 9 bases map to TRBD2. V trimming: 0 bases; J trimming: 3 bases; junction bases outside the gene matches: 2. Germline V gives CDR1 SGDLS, CDR2 YYNGEE. The CDR3 spans 15 residues. This chain's CDR3 is CASSVEGLATDTQYF. The CDR3 DNA is TGTGCCAGCAGCGTAGAGGGACTAGCAACAGATACGCAGTATTTT.

This clonotype showed up many times. With the library built for alpha chains, this beta chain is off target and its frequency is not meaningful. CDR3 protein: CAWSKDRVRMGNQPQHF. In DNA form, the CDR3 reads TGTGCCTGGAGTAAGGACAGGGTAAGAATGGGGAATCAGCCCCAGCATTTT. V is TRBV30 and J is TRBJ1-5; 8 positions match TRBD1. Germline V gene lookup returns CDR1 GTSNPN and CDR2 SVGIG (reference sequence). V was clipped by 2 bases and J by 4 bases; unmatched bases: 13. CDR3 length: 17 residues. Drawing the rest from reference TRBV30 and TRBJ1-5, the complete variable domain is SQTIHQWPATLVQPVGSPLSLECTVEGTSNPNLYWYRQAAGRGLQLLFYSVGIGQISSEVPQNLSASRPQDRQFILSSKKLLLSDSGFYLCAWSKDRVRMGNQPQHFGDGTRLSIL.

This clonotype has a count of ten or more. With the library built for alpha chains, this beta chain is off target and its frequency is not meaningful. The chain is built from TRBV5-1 and TRBJ2-6; D not resolved. Germline loops: CDR1 SGHRS, CDR2 YFSETQ. V was trimmed by 2 bases and J by 0 bases, leaving 15 bases between them. There are 18 residues in the CDR3. CDR3 DNA sequence: TGCGCCAGCAGCTTCCCGGCGAAAATCGGCTCTGGGGCCAACGTCCTGACTTTC. Translating it yields CASSFPAKIGSGANVLTF.

This clonotype showed up many times. This beta chain slipped into a library made for alpha chains as a stray read, so its size is not meaningful. The chain links TRBV30 to TRBJ1-1; D possibly corresponds to TRBD1 (6 bases). Germline CDR1 and CDR2: GTSNPN and SVGIG (reference sequence). V lost 4 bases to trimming and J lost 2 bases, with 11 bases between them. The CDR3 length is 13 residues. CDR3 residues: CAWTGQLNTEAFF. The CDR3 nucleotides are TGTGCCTGGACGGGACAACTTAACACTGAAGCTTTCTTT.

This clonotype rates as large. For a library built for alpha chains, this beta chain is a stray read; little rests on its size. The rearrangement uses TRBV24-1 and TRBJ2-2; maybe TRBD2 (5 bases). CDR1 and CDR2 (germline): KGHDR, SFDVKD. The V end lost 2 bases, the J end lost 4 bases, and 19 bases lay between the germline ends. The CDR3 has 18 amino acids. The CDR3 is CATSDSRASIRGTGELFF. Here the CDR3 DNA reads TGTGCCACCAGTGATTCCCGAGCTTCGATACGGGGCACCGGGGAGCTGTTTTTT.

Concerning this clonotype itself: A library made for alpha chains picked up this beta chain off target, so its size means little. The chain employs TRBV6-6 and TRBJ2-3, with 13 bases aligning to TRBD2. J lost 4 bases, V lost 9 bases, and 7 bases had no gene match. The CDR3 is 15 residues long. Germline V lookup: CDR1 MNHNY, CDR2 SVGAGI (reference sequence). This chain's CDR3 is CASNPGLAGADTQYF. CDR3 DNA sequence: TGTGCCAGTAACCCTGGACTAGCGGGAGCAGATACGCAGTATTTT.

This clonotype was seen ten or more times. The library was built for alpha chains, so this beta chain is an off-target read and its size means little. J is TRBJ1-1 and V is TRBV11-2; D remains unclear. The V gene's germline CDR1 is SGHAT and CDR2 FQNNGV. Trimming pared 4 bases from V and 7 bases from J, leaving 13 bases between. This CDR3 spans 13 amino acids. This CDR3 reads CASSSAQRIEAFF. The CDR3 DNA follows: TGTGCCAGCAGCTCAGCCCAGAGAATTGAAGCTTTCTTT.

This clonotype showed up many times. This beta chain was picked up by a library intended for alpha chains and is off target, so its count carries little meaning. The chain uses TRBV12-5 and TRBJ2-1; 8 nucleotides agree with TRBD2. Germline CDR1 is LGHNT and CDR2 is FRNRAP. V lost 5 bases, J lost 8 bases, and 14 bases stayed unmatched. The CDR3 is 16 amino acids. For the CDR3, the DNA is TGTGCTAGTGGTCCCCGGGGGGGCACTTACCCTGATGAGCAGTTCTTC. Residues: CASGPRGGTYPDEQFF.

This clonotype was recorded many times. The library was built for alpha chains, so this beta chain is an off-target read and its size means little. The chain recombines TRBV10-3 with TRBJ1-1; weak D call: TRBD1 (5 bases). The germline CDR1 and CDR2 sequences are ENHRY and SYGVKD. Trimming stripped 8 bases from V and 1 base from J, with 11 bases between. This CDR3 contains 13 residues. Here the CDR3 reads CAILAGPNTEAFF. DNA of the CDR3: TGTGCCATCCTTGCAGGGCCGAACACTGAAGCTTTCTTT.

This clonotype was picked up many times. This beta chain is a stray read from a library made for alpha chains; its abundance is not meaningful. The J gene is TRBJ1-5, the V gene TRBV12-3 or TRBV12-4, with D unresolved. CDR3 length equals 14 residues. The V gene lost 5 bases and the J gene lost 3 bases, with 11 bases spanning the gap. The CDR3 spells CASSPRGYNQPQHF. The CDR3 nucleotides read TGTGCCAGCAGTCCCCGGGGATACAATCAGCCCCAGCATTTT.

This clonotype was seen at least ten times. This beta chain is a stray read from a library made for alpha chains; its abundance is not meaningful. The chain uses TRBV11-3 and TRBJ2-5, with TRBD1 as a possible D gene (6 bases). CDR1 and CDR2 (germline): SGHNT, YENEEA. The CDR3 has 13 residues. V lost 1 base and J 7 bases, leaving 10 bases between the germline ends. The CDR3 sequence is CASSLGGHGTQYF. The CDR3 DNA reads TGTGCCAGCAGCTTAGGGGGGCACGGGACCCAGTACTTC.

In its sample, this clonotype was seen many times. Since a much larger clone is just one base distant, this may be a read error. Likely a read error: the CDR3 ends without its conserved phenylalanine or tryptophan. The library was designed around alpha chains, so this beta chain is a stray read whose abundance carries little weight. V gene TRBV11-2 combines with J gene TRBJ2-3; D remains ambiguous. There are 13 residues in the CDR3. Trimming stripped 5 bases from V and 7 bases from J, with 13 bases between. Germline loops: CDR1 SGHAT, CDR2 FQNNGV. This chain's CDR3 is CASSPVVSNTQYL. Here the CDR3 DNA reads TGTGCCAGCAGCCCGGTAGTCTCGAATACGCAGTATTTG.

This clonotype was picked up many times. The library was prepared for alpha chains; this beta chain is a stray read, so its frequency means little. V and J are TRBV15 and TRBJ1-1; no clear D. CDR1 and CDR2 from the germline V gene are LNHNV and YYDKDF (reference sequence). V was trimmed by 5 bases and J by 0 bases, leaving 16 bases between them. This CDR3 contains 16 residues. CDR3 amino acids: CATSVELLRMNTEAFF. The CDR3 nucleotides are TGTGCCACCAGCGTGGAACTCCTTAGGATGAACACTGAAGCTTTCTTT.

This clonotype has a count of ten or more. In a library made to pick up alpha chains, this beta chain is a stray read with a size that means little. The chain couples TRBV28 to TRBJ2-1; 7 nucleotides match TRBD2. The V gene's germline CDR1 is MDHEN and CDR2 SYDVKM. V lost 1 base to trimming and J lost 3 bases; unmatched junction nucleotides: 3. The CDR3 is 15 residues long. The CDR3 spells CASSLSRDYYNEQFF. CDR3 nucleotides: TGTGCCAGCAGTTTATCCCGGGACTACTACAATGAGCAGTTCTTC.

This clonotype is large by share. This beta chain was picked up by a library intended for alpha chains and is off target, so its count carries little meaning. The J gene is TRBJ1-2, the V gene TRBV7-8; 8 nucleotides line up with TRBD1. The CDR3 runs 17 residues. Germline assignment: CDR1 SGHVS and CDR2 FQNEAQ. V lost 0 bases to trimming and J lost 6 bases; unmatched junction nucleotides: 12. CDR3 residues: CASSLALRARGLHGYTF. The CDR3 nucleotides read TGTGCCAGCAGCTTAGCGCTTAGGGCCAGGGGGCTTCATGGCTACACCTTC.

This clonotype was observed at least ten times. This beta chain came through as a stray read in a library set up for alpha chains, and its size says little. The chain combines TRBV10-1 with TRBJ1-1; D is perhaps TRBD1 (5 bases). The length of the CDR3 is 15 residues. Germline V gene lookup returns CDR1 WNHNN and CDR2 SYGVQD (reference sequence). V lost 0 bases, J lost 1 base, and 9 bases lay in between. DNA for the CDR3: TGCGCCAGCAGTGAGTCGAGGGGTTGGAACACTGAAGCTTTCTTT. Amino acid sequence: CASSESRGWNTEAFF.

This clonotype is deemed large. A library prepared for alpha chains yielded this beta chain as an off-target read; its size is of little meaning. This chain links TRBV7-2 with TRBJ1-2; 10 bases are shared with TRBD1. The junction had 2 bases not matched to a gene; V was cut back by 0 bases and J by 4 bases. Germline lookup yields CDR1 SGHTA and CDR2 FQGNSA. The CDR3 covers 15 residues. The CDR3 is CASSLARTGGYGYTF. Here the CDR3 DNA reads TGTGCCAGCAGCTTAGCCAGGACAGGGGGCTATGGCTACACCTTC.

This clonotype was seen ten or more times. Little can be read into the size of this beta chain, an off-target read in a library designed for alpha chains. This rearrangement joins TRBV10-3 to TRBJ1-4; D not certain. Trimming left V 6 bases short and J 2 bases short, with 10 bases between. This CDR3 has 14 amino acids. The germline V gene encodes CDR1 ENHRY and CDR2 SYGVKD. CDR3 sequence (DNA): TGTGCCATCAGGAGGGCGGGCACTAATGAAAAACTGTTTTTT. Protein sequence: CAIRRAGTNEKLFF.

This clonotype was counted at least ten times. Because this beta chain is a stray read in a library intended to capture alpha chains, its abundance should not be given much weight. The rearrangement links TRBV20-1 to TRBJ1-5, with TRBD1 as a possible D gene (5 bases). Deletions cut 0 bases from V and 0 bases from J, with 9 bases between. The CDR3 covers 15 residues. Looked up from germline, CDR1 is DFQATT and CDR2 is SNEGSKA (reference sequence). In DNA form, the CDR3 reads TGCAGTGCTAGAGAACAGGCTTATAGCAATCAGCCCCAGCATTTT. Translated, it gives CSAREQAYSNQPQHF.

Ten or more counts support this clonotype. This beta chain appears as a stray read in a library generated for alpha chains; its size is not informative. V is TRBV9 and J is TRBJ2-3; TRBD2 is a possible D gene (5 bases). CDR1 is SGDLS and CDR2 is YYNGEE in the germline V gene. Trimming stripped 4 bases from V and 8 bases from J, with 8 bases between. The CDR3 runs to 11 residues. The DNA of the CDR3 is TGTGCCAGCAGCCCGGGAAGTACGCAGTATTTT. Its protein product is CASSPGSTQYF.

This clonotype was recorded many times. Since it is a stray read in a library aimed at alpha chains, this beta chain has a size that is not meaningful. The V call is TRBV6-1, the J call TRBJ1-4; no firm D call. Germline assignment: CDR1 MNHNS and CDR2 SASEGT. V was shortened by 1 base and J by 7 bases, with 4 bases between the two germline ends. CDR3 length: 12 residues. CDR3 coding DNA: TGTGCCAGCAGTGAAGTGGGTGAAAAACTGTTTTTT. This encodes CASSEVGEKLFF.

This clonotype was counted many times. Since it is a stray read in a library aimed at alpha chains, this beta chain has a size that is not meaningful. J is TRBJ2-1 and V is TRBV10-2; 7 bases are a match to TRBD1. Germline values: CDR1 WSHSY, CDR2 SAAADI. The CDR3 contains 14 residues. The junction had 9 bases not matched to a gene; V was cut back by 10 bases and J by 3 bases. CDR3 loop: CATRTGDNYNEQFF. The CDR3 DNA follows: TGCGCCACCAGGACAGGAGATAACTACAATGAGCAGTTCTTC.

With respect to this clonotype: Within a library made for alpha chains, this beta chain is off target, and its count is uninformative. The chain recombines TRBV12-3 or TRBV12-4 with TRBJ1-1; D is undetermined. The CDR3 extends over 13 amino acids. V lost 0 bases to trimming and J lost 2 bases, with 4 bases between them. The CDR3: CASSLATNTEAFF. The DNA for the CDR3 is TGTGCCAGCAGTTTAGCCACAAACACTGAAGCTTTCTTT.

This clonotype was detected many times. Being off target in a library aimed at alpha chains, this beta chain has a size of little meaning. The chain combines TRBV5-1 with TRBJ2-7, with 7 bases aligning to TRBD2. Germline CDR1 SGHRS, CDR2 YFSETQ. This CDR3 is 14 amino acids long. The ends lost 4 bases at V and 3 bases at J; junction bases unmatched: 7. CDR3 nucleotides: TGCGCCAGCAGCCCAACCGGGGGGAACTACGAGCAGTACTTC. It translates to CASSPTGGNYEQYF.

This clonotype appeared many times. With the library built for alpha chains, this beta chain is off target and its frequency is not meaningful. The chain recombines TRBV28 with TRBJ1-1; perhaps TRBD1 as D (6 bases). Trimming cost V 2 bases and J 0 bases, with 16 bases left between them. CDR1 and CDR2 from the germline V gene are MDHEN and SYDVKM. The CDR3 runs 17 residues. As DNA, the CDR3 is TGTGCCAGCAGTTTACCCCAAGGGGGGACCATGAACACTGAAGCTTTCTTT. As protein: CASSLPQGGTMNTEAFF. The variable domain in full, completed from reference TRBV28 and TRBJ1-1, reads DVKVTQSSRYLVKRTGEKVFLECVQDMDHENMFWYRQDPGLGLRLIYFSYDVKMKEKGDIPEGYSVSREKKERFSLILESASTNQTSMYLCASSLPQGGTMNTEAFFGQGTRLTVV.

This clonotype came up many times. In a library made to pick up alpha chains, this beta chain is a stray read with a size that means little. The chain uses TRBV30 and TRBJ1-2; perhaps TRBD1 as D (5 bases). Germline CDR1 and CDR2: GTSNPN and SVGIG (reference sequence). The CDR3 is 15 amino acids. Trimming stripped 1 base from V and 4 bases from J, with 16 bases between. CDR3 bases: TGTGCCTGGAGTGGAGGGACTCGGGCATCCTATGGCTACACCTTC. It codes for CAWSGGTRASYGYTF.